The clone carrying this T cell receptor (beta chain) came up a few times. Its target is not known. The data are from a study of T cell repertoires in cytomegalovirus infection. TCRdb reprocessed the reads with MiXCR, giving one entry per CDR3 protein. Here the sample spans hundreds of thousands of distinct CDR3 sequences, about a sixth being singletons. The CDR3 extends over 15 amino acids. CDR1 and CDR2 from the germline V gene are DFQATT and SNEGSKA (reference sequence). V was pared by 1 base and J by 5 bases, with 8 bases of the junction left unmatched. General observations from the study: Cumulative frequency of public TCR beta families picked out carriers of CMV plus the relevant HLA.

Sequenced sample: PBMCs. The V call is TRBV20-1, the J call TRBJ2-5, with 9 bases identical to TRBD2. This clonotype was obtained from a human donor in good health (CMV status not recorded). Some clones in this sample may be carry-over from other donors' samples. CDR3 sequence (DNA): TGCAGTGCTAGAGCCCTGAGCGGGGGGTGGGAGACCCAGTACTTC. This codes for CSARALSGGWETQYF.